This entry lists 18 T cell receptor beta chains sequenced from one sample in a study of Graves' ophthalmopathy and Graves' hyperthyroidism. CDR3 regions of TCR beta were amplified from RNA transcripts. The library came from an HTBI-primed first-round RT-PCR and a second-round multiplex PCR. TCRdb re-called the multiplex PCR reads through MiXCR, storing one row per CDR3 protein. The sample consists of hundreds of thousands of distinct CDR3 sequences, about 24% of them appearing once. Sequencing was performed on peripheral blood. These receptors all come from a woman younger than 35 with stable Graves' hyperthyroidism. Some clones in this sample may be carry-over from other donors' samples.

This clonotype appeared many times. V is TRBV7-3 and J is TRBJ2-5, with D perhaps assigned TRBD1 or TRBD2 (5 bases each). V lost 5 bases, J lost 7 bases, and 8 bases lay in between. Germline CDR1 reads SGHTA; CDR2 reads FQGTGA. This CDR3 has 11 amino acids. The CDR3 nucleotides read TGTGCCAGCAGCCCGAGGGGGACCCAGTACTTC. Translation: CASSPRGTQYF.

Ten or more counts support this clonotype. V and J are TRBV12-3 or TRBV12-4 and TRBJ1-5; 9 bases match TRBD1. After removal of 4 bases from V and 8 bases from J, the junction contained 6 bases not matched to a gene. This CDR3 spans 14 amino acids. CDR3 nucleotides: TGTGCCAGCAGTTCGGGACAGGGTGGGGAGCCCCAGCATTTT. This sequence encodes CASSSGQGGEPQHF.

This clonotype was found many times. This chain connects TRBV6-1 to TRBJ2-7; 7 nucleotides align to TRBD2. Germline CDR1 reads MNHNS; CDR2 reads SASEGT. CDR3 length equals 16 residues. V was clipped by 1 base and J by 4 bases; unmatched bases: 10. The CDR3 coding sequence is TGTGCCAGCAGTGAAGGGGAGGGAGGGCCGATATACGAGCAGTACTTC. Amino acids: CASSEGEGGPIYEQYF.

The genes are TRBV4-2 and TRBJ2-7; D is possibly TRBD2 (5 bases). CDR1 and CDR2 (germline): LGHNA, YNFKEQ. This CDR3 spans 12 amino acids. V dropped 5 bases and J dropped 11 bases, with 16 bases sitting between them. In DNA, the CDR3 is TGTGCCAGCAGCGACGCGGCGGGTAGGGAGTACTTC. This codes for CASSDAAGREYF.

This chain uses TRBV24-1 with TRBJ2-5; 9 nucleotides match TRBD1. CDR1 and CDR2 (germline): KGHDR, SFDVKD. V trimming: 0 bases; J trimming: 4 bases; junction bases outside the gene matches: 5. CDR3 length: 16 amino acids. The CDR3 DNA sequence: TGTGCCACCAGTGATTTGCACGACAGGGGGGGAGAGACCCAGTACTTC. Translated, it gives CATSDLHDRGGETQYF.

The chain links TRBV28 to TRBJ1-1, with 10 bases aligning to TRBD1. CDR3 length: 15 residues. V was pared by 4 bases and J by 5 bases, with 7 bases of the junction left unmatched. The germline gives CDR1 MDHEN, CDR2 SYDVKM. In DNA form, the CDR3 reads TGTGCCAGCAGTTCCACCGGACAGGGGGGTACTGAAGCTTTCTTT. This codes for CASSSTGQGGTEAFF.

Of note for this clonotype: Possible read error: a much larger clone is one base away. This chain links TRBV12-3 or TRBV12-4 with TRBJ1-6; tentatively, D is TRBD1 (5 bases). The CDR3 is 13 residues long. Written as DNA, the CDR3 is TGTGCCAGCAGTTTTCAGGGTAATTCACACCTCCACTTT. Encoded protein: CASSFQGNSHLHF.

The table lists this clonotype with a count of one. The chain employs TRBV12-3 or TRBV12-4 and TRBJ1-2; D gene unclear. Trimming stripped 4 bases from V and 7 bases from J, with 25 bases between. CDR3 size: 17 residues. The CDR3 is CASSSIVDPIMFFGYTF. The DNA of the CDR3 is TGTGCCAGCAGTTCTATAGTCGACCCAATCATGTTCTTTGGCTACACCTTC.

This clonotype was picked up many times. The chain combines TRBV28 with TRBJ2-7; D unresolved. Germline V gene sequence: CDR1 MDHEN, CDR2 SYDVKM. Trimming removed 1 base at V and 6 bases at J, with 10 bases between. The CDR3 runs 13 residues. The CDR3 region is CASSLSSRSEQYF. CDR3 coding DNA: TGTGCCAGCAGTTTATCGTCCAGATCCGAGCAGTACTTC.

The chain has TRBV3-1 and TRBJ1-1; no firm D call. V was shortened by 0 bases and J by 2 bases, with 10 bases between the two germline ends. The CDR3 runs to 15 residues. CDR1 is LGHDT and CDR2 is YNNKEL in the germline V gene (reference sequence). The DNA for the CDR3 is TGTGCCAGCAGCCAAGATGGCAGGCCAAACACTGAAGCTTTCTTT. As protein: CASSQDGRPNTEAFF.

The J gene is TRBJ1-2, the V gene TRBV7-2; possibly TRBD1 for D (6 bases). Trimming removed 8 bases from V and 7 bases from J, with 20 bases in between. Germline CDR1 is SGHTA and CDR2 is FQGNSA. The CDR3 has 14 amino acids. CDR3 in amino acids: CASVKAGEMSGYTF. The CDR3 DNA follows: TGTGCCAGCGTCAAGGCAGGGGAAATGAGTGGCTACACCTTC.

This clonotype showed up just a few times. The chain combines TRBV29-1 with TRBJ2-5; 10 bases map to TRBD2. V was pared by 4 bases and J by 4 bases, with 6 bases of the junction left unmatched. Germline CDR1 reads SQVTM; CDR2 reads ANQGSEA. The CDR3 loop spans 14 amino acids. The CDR3 DNA is TGCAGCGTTGCTCTAGCGGGAGCGGTAGAGACCCAGTACTTC. It is translated as CSVALAGAVETQYF.

The sample holds many counts of this clonotype. This chain uses TRBV5-6 with TRBJ2-4, with D uncertain. The CDR3 loop spans 15 amino acids. Germline loops: CDR1 SGHDT, CDR2 YYEEEE. V was clipped by 6 bases and J by 0 bases, with 13 bases between them. In DNA form, the CDR3 reads TGTGCCAGCACTACCGCCGGGCTAGCCAAAAACATTCAGTACTTC. Translated, it gives CASTTAGLAKNIQYF.

This clonotype was recorded many times. The chain recombines TRBV10-3 with TRBJ1-1; 11 positions agree with TRBD1. This CDR3 is 17 amino acids long. Trimming removed 3 bases from V and 1 base from J; junction bases left unmatched: 7. Germline CDR1 ENHRY, CDR2 SYGVKD. Here the CDR3 reads CAISDPRDRGANTEAFF. The CDR3, as DNA: TGTGCCATCAGTGATCCTAGGGACAGGGGGGCGAACACTGAAGCTTTCTTT.

In this sample, this clonotype turned up many times. The V call is TRBV7-2, the J call TRBJ1-2; D is undetermined. This CDR3 comprises 16 residues. The germline gives CDR1 SGHTA, CDR2 FQGNSA. Trimming took 3 bases from V and 5 from J, leaving 19 bases between them. As DNA, the CDR3 is TGTGCCAGCAGCTTCCGGACGGGATTGGCGGATTATGGCTACACCTTC. Amino acid sequence: CASSFRTGLADYGYTF. The complete variable domain, with remaining parts taken from reference TRBV7-2 and TRBJ1-2, reads GAGVSQSPSNKVTEKGKDVELRCDPISGHTALYWYRQSLGQGLEFLIYFQGNSAPDKSGLPSDRFSAERTGGSVSTLTIQRTQQEDSAVYLCASSFRTGLADYGYTFGSGTRLTVV.

There are many counts of this clonotype. This sequence joins TRBV29-1 and TRBJ2-7; D gene unclear. With 4 bases removed from V and 1 base from J, the gap between germline ends came to 8 bases. CDR3 length: 12 amino acids. Germline assignment: CDR1 SQVTM and CDR2 ANQGSEA. CDR3 nucleotides: TGCAGCGTTGGGGTCATTTCCTACGAGCAGTACTTC. Its translation is CSVGVISYEQYF.

This clonotype was recorded many times. The chain is built from TRBV18 and TRBJ1-6; 8 bases agree with TRBD1. This CDR3 has 17 residues. J gave up 9 bases and V 3 bases, and 13 bases lay outside the gene matches. Germline V gene sequence: CDR1 KGHSH, CDR2 LQKENI. The chain's CDR3 is CASSPNQDRARGSPLHF. The CDR3 DNA is TGTGCCAGCTCACCCAACCAGGACAGGGCCAGGGGTTCACCCCTCCACTTT. Together with reference TRBV18 and TRBJ1-6, the CDR3 gives the full variable domain: NAGVMQNPRHLVRRRGQEARLRCSPMKGHSHVYWYRQLPEEGLKFMVYLQKENIIDESGMPKERFSAEFPKEGPSILRIQQVVRGDSAAYFCASSPNQDRARGSPLHFGNGTRLTVT.

This clonotype showed up many times. V gene TRBV20-1 combines with J gene TRBJ2-7; D not resolved. The germline V gene encodes CDR1 DFQATT and CDR2 SNEGSKA (reference sequence). The CDR3 contains 12 residues. V lost 1 base to trimming and J lost 5 bases, with 9 bases between them. In DNA form, the CDR3 reads TGCAGTGCTAGAGGTGAAAGCGACGAGCAGTACTTC. Translation gives CSARGESDEQYF.